The present entry profiles one TCR beta chain with its context. As yet, its antigen is unknown. Recipients boosted at about 4 weeks or about 12 weeks are pooled. This entry comes from a study of T cell responses to AZD1222 COVID-19 vaccine. Study-level results: In the spike-specific TCR repertoire, nearly half reportedly target unmutated variant regions.

Sequencing used immunoSEQ multiplex PCR; TCRdb keeps in-frame clones, though not all of them. The sample includes about 85,000 clones, around 93% of them seen just once. The CDR3 has 12 residues. The V gene's germline CDR1 is MDHEN and CDR2 SYDVKM. Trimming took 5 bases from V and 1 from J, leaving 3 bases between them. This TCR came from an adult who received the AZD1222 COVID-19 vaccine. The chain combines TRBV28 with TRBJ1-5; D remains ambiguous. The source was peripheral blood, collected 28 days after the second AZD1222 dose. CDR3 nucleotide sequence: TGTGCCAGCAGTGGGAGCAATCAGCCCCAGCATTTT. Protein sequence: CASSGSNQPQHF.